Here is one T cell receptor (beta chain) with its context. The target antigen is unknown. The data derive from a study of persistence of HIV-infected CD4 T cells. Cells were stimulated nonspecifically with anti-CD3/anti-CD28 magnetic beads. Sorting of responding CD4+ T cells relied on upregulated CD40 ligand together with CD69. These HIV-1-infected adults initiated suppressive ART in chronic infection. Plasma HIV-1 RNA stayed below 50 copies/mL for at least 4 years. Sequencing used immunoSEQ version 4 in survey mode. The data were produced by immunoSEQ multiplex PCR, yet TCRdb's version contains in-frame clones alone and is incomplete. The sample records 35,000 to 50,000 clones, 89% being singletons. This clonotype originated in an adult man with HIV who was CMV-seropositive. Sequencing was performed on CD4+ T cells sorted from PBMCs after roughly 18-hour stimulation, taken from a patient who received antiretroviral therapy.

The CDR3 region has the DNA TGTGCCAGCAGCCAAGGGTGGGGGGCTCAGCCCCAGCATTTT. The encoded protein is CASSQGWGAQPQHF. The chain couples TRBV3-1 (or the pseudogene TRBV3-2) to TRBJ1-5; possibly TRBD1 for D (6 bases). The CDR3 runs to 14 residues. The germline V and J ends were trimmed by 1 base and 6 bases, with 10 bases remaining between them. Germline lookup yields CDR1 LGHDT and CDR2 YNNKEL (reference sequence).